A single sample is the source of the 27 T cell receptor beta chains below, sequenced in a study of T cells after yellow fever vaccination. TCRdb reprocessed the 5' RACE reads via MiXCR and lists one record per CDR3 protein. This sample has hundreds of thousands of distinct CDR3 sequences, with about 13% found just once. Specimen: PBMCs, collected on the day of the yellow fever booster vaccination. The receptors here all came from a young man who received the YFV17D yellow fever vaccine.

The genes are TRBV14 and TRBJ2-2; TRBD2 matches 11 bases. J lost 7 bases, V lost 4 bases, and 5 bases had no gene match. This CDR3 comprises 15 residues. Germline CDR1 reads SGHDN; CDR2 reads FVKESK. CDR3 sequence: CASSPLAGEYGELFF. CDR3 DNA sequence: TGTGCCAGCAGCCCACTAGCGGGAGAATACGGGGAGCTGTTTTTT.

The rearrangement uses TRBV12-3 or TRBV12-4 and TRBJ1-2; D not resolved. The CDR3 spans 15 residues. The V end was cut by 2 bases, the J end by 6 bases, with 16 bases between. The CDR3 spells CASSLLAARFDGYTF. CDR3 in DNA: TGTGCCAGCAGTTTATTGGCAGCCAGGTTCGATGGCTACACCTTC.

The CDR3 sequence is CASSIWGGSETQYF. CDR3 DNA sequence: TGTGCCAGTAGTATCTGGGGCGGGAGTGAGACCCAGTACTTC. The gene calls are TRBV19 and TRBJ2-5, with TRBD2 matching 7 bases. Per germline, CDR1 LNHDA and CDR2 SQIVND (reference sequence). The CDR3 spans 14 residues. V shed 3 bases, J shed 5 bases, and the junction held 6 bases outside the gene matches.

This clonotype was seen a few times. The J gene is TRBJ2-7, the V gene TRBV5-1; D not resolved. Germline values: CDR1 SGHRS, CDR2 YFSETQ. V was pared by 4 bases and J by 5 bases, with 13 bases between. CDR3 length equals 13 residues. The DNA of the CDR3 is TGCGCCAGCAGCCTCCCCGGCCTCAACGAGCAGTACTTC. Translated, it gives CASSLPGLNEQYF. Full variable domain (missing parts from reference TRBV5-1 and TRBJ2-7): KAGVTQTPRYLIKTRGQQVTLSCSPISGHRSVSWYQQTPGQGLQFLFEYFSETQRNKGNFPGRFSGRQFSNSRSEMNVSTLELGDSALYLCASSLPGLNEQYFGPGTRLTVT.

This clonotype appeared a few times. The rearrangement uses TRBV18 and TRBJ2-1, with D perhaps assigned TRBD1 or TRBD2 (6 bases each). V was trimmed by 4 bases and J by 4 bases, leaving 11 bases between them. From germline, CDR1 is KGHSH and CDR2 LQKENI. The CDR3 sequence is 14 residues long. The CDR3 spells CASSRGAYYNEQFF. DNA of the CDR3: TGTGCCAGCTCACGGGGGGCCTATTACAATGAGCAGTTCTTC.

In this sample, this clonotype turned up a few times. This rearrangement joins TRBV5-4 to TRBJ2-7; D tentatively reads TRBD1 or TRBD2 (5 bases each). The CDR3 has 14 residues. In germline, CDR1 is SGHNT, CDR2 YYREEE (reference sequence). V lost 4 bases and J lost 3, with 14 bases in between. CDR3 loop: CASSDGAQGYEQYF. CDR3 DNA sequence: TGTGCCAGCAGCGACGGGGCTCAGGGCTACGAGCAGTACTTC.

This clonotype was observed a few times. The genes are TRBV7-7 and TRBJ2-1; D gene uncertain. The CDR3 is 13 amino acids. The germline gives CDR1 SSHAT, CDR2 FNYEAQ (reference sequence). V dropped 5 bases and J dropped 9 bases, with 14 bases sitting between them. Here the CDR3 DNA reads TGTGCCAGCAGCACTGATTATAACGGTGAGCAGTTCTTC. It yields the protein CASSTDYNGEQFF.

This clonotype appeared a few times. The chain employs TRBV2 and TRBJ2-1; D not resolved. The CDR3 has 14 residues. Germline CDR1 SNHLY, CDR2 FYNNEI. The germline V and J ends were trimmed by 7 bases and 6 bases, with 16 bases remaining between them. Written as DNA, the CDR3 is TGTGCCAGCATGGGATCCCGGCCACCCAATGAGCAGTTCTTC. Translating gives CASMGSRPPNEQFF.

The V gene is TRBV6-2 or TRBV6-3, the J gene TRBJ2-7; D gene ambiguous. Trimming left V 8 bases short and J 3 bases short, with 11 bases between. CDR1 and CDR2 (germline): MNHEY, SVGEGT. The CDR3 contains 12 residues. This chain's CDR3 is CASRAADYEQYF. For the CDR3, the DNA is TGTGCCAGCCGCGCCGCAGACTACGAGCAGTACTTC.

There are a few counts of this clonotype. The rearrangement uses TRBV20-1 and TRBJ1-2; D gene unclear. The CDR3 totals 11 residues. V lost 3 bases and J lost 5, with 7 bases in between. Germline V gene sequence: CDR1 DFQATT, CDR2 SNEGSKA (reference sequence). This CDR3 is CSARELYGYTF. Written as DNA, the CDR3 is TGCAGTGCTAGGGAATTATATGGCTACACCTTC.

The genes are TRBV10-1 and TRBJ2-1; 10 positions agree with TRBD2. This CDR3 is built from 15 residues. The germline CDR1 and CDR2 sequences are WNHNN and SYGVQD (reference sequence). Unmatched junction bases numbered 8, after V lost 5 bases and J lost 7 bases. The CDR3 DNA is TGCGCCAGCAGTAGAGGGGCTAGCGGGAGAAATGAGCAGTTCTTC. It is translated as CASSRGASGRNEQFF.

This clonotype turned up a few times. The CDR3 DNA reads as TGTGCCAGCAGTTTAGCAGAAGGGGAAGCTTTCTTT. It encodes CASSLAEGEAFF. V usage is TRBV27 and J usage is TRBJ1-1; D is unresolved. The CDR3 has 12 residues. CDR1 and CDR2 from the germline V gene are MNHEY and SMNVEV (reference sequence). Trimming removed 2 bases from V and 8 bases from J, with 9 bases in between.

At least ten counts were recorded for this clonotype. An end of the junction differs from the germline gene, which may be a read error. The chain recombines TRBV6-2 or TRBV6-3 with TRBJ1-1; D not certain. The CDR3 extends over 12 amino acids. Germline loops: CDR1 MNHEY, CDR2 SVGEGT. The CDR3 bases are TGTGCCAGCAGCTACTTCGACACTGAAGCTTTCTTT. Translated, it gives CASSYFDTEAFF.

This clonotype was recorded at least ten times. The CDR3 sequence: CASTNSSSYEQYF. CDR3 in DNA: TGTGCCAGTACCAACAGCAGCTCCTACGAGCAGTACTTC. The J gene is TRBJ2-7, the V gene TRBV19; D is unresolved. V was trimmed by 7 bases and J by 0 bases, leaving 10 bases between them. CDR3 size: 13 residues. From germline, CDR1 is LNHDA and CDR2 SQIVND (reference sequence).

This clonotype was picked up a small number of times. The gene calls are TRBV29-1 and TRBJ2-5; TRBD2 aligns across 11 bases. Per the germline V gene, CDR1 is SQVTM and CDR2 is ANQGSEA. The V gene end was trimmed by 0 bases and the J gene end by 5 bases; junction bases not matched to a gene: 11. CDR3 length equals 17 residues. The CDR3 DNA is TGCAGCGTTGAAGATATAGCGGGAGGGCCCTCGACGGAGACCCAGTACTTC. It yields the protein CSVEDIAGGPSTETQYF.

This chain uses TRBV20-1 with TRBJ2-3; D might be TRBD2 (6 bases). Germline loops: CDR1 DFQATT, CDR2 SNEGSKA (reference sequence). The CDR3 has 16 residues. The CDR3 DNA follows: TGCAGCGTCTCGAGCGGGTTTATAGCCAGGAGGGATACGCAGTATTTT. Translated, it gives CSVSSGFIARRDTQYF.

A remark on this clonotype: The germline gene is not matched at one end of the junction; a read error may be the cause. The chain has TRBV19 and TRBJ1-1; D unclear. Looked up from germline, CDR1 is LNHDA and CDR2 is SQIVND (reference sequence). The CDR3 is 13 residues long. The CDR3 loop reads CASSIAFNTEDFF. The CDR3, as DNA: TGTGCCAGTAGTATTGCGTTTAACACTGAAGATTTCTTT.

This clonotype was recorded many times. V is TRBV5-6 and J is TRBJ2-4; D not certain. The CDR3 length is 19 residues. Trimming cost V 0 bases and J 1 base, with 20 bases left between them. Germline lookup yields CDR1 SGHDT and CDR2 YYEEEE. In DNA form, the CDR3 reads TGTGCCAGCAGCTTGGCACGGCCCCGACTTTTGAGGGCCAAAAACATTCAGTACTTC. This gives the protein CASSLARPRLLRAKNIQYF. The variable domain in full, with the rest retrieved from reference TRBV5-6 and TRBJ2-4, is DAGVTQSPTHLIKTRGQQVTLRCSPKSGHDTVSWYQQALGQGPQFIFQYYEEEERQRGNFPDRFSGHQFPNYSSELNVNALLLGDSALYLCASSLARPRLLRAKNIQYFGAGTRLSVL.

The chain couples TRBV5-1 to TRBJ1-5, with D maybe TRBD1 (5 bases). The V gene lost 3 bases and the J gene lost 5 bases, with 12 bases spanning the gap. From germline, CDR1 is SGHRS and CDR2 YFSETQ. The CDR3 has 14 amino acids. CDR3 loop: CASSSRRGDQPQHF. CDR3 DNA: TGCGCCAGCAGCTCTAGACGGGGGGATCAGCCCCAGCATTTT.

The chain's CDR3 is CSAPGQGGYNEQFF. The CDR3, as DNA: TGCAGTGCTCCAGGACAGGGAGGGTACAATGAGCAGTTCTTC. V and J are TRBV20-1 and TRBJ2-1; TRBD1 is a possible D gene (8 bases). The CDR3 sequence is 14 residues long. CDR1 and CDR2 from the germline V gene are DFQATT and SNEGSKA (reference sequence). The V gene lost 5 bases and the J gene lost 4 bases, with 15 bases spanning the gap.

The chain joins TRBV5-1 to TRBJ2-1; 9 bases fit TRBD1. The CDR3 is 14 residues long. Germline V gene lookup returns CDR1 SGHRS and CDR2 YFSETQ. J was trimmed by 9 bases and V by 4 bases; bases with no gene match: 8. The CDR3 reads CASSLLQGAGEQFF. Here the CDR3 DNA reads TGCGCCAGCAGCCTACTACAGGGGGCAGGTGAGCAGTTCTTC.

V usage is TRBV9 and J usage is TRBJ2-2; 8 bases are shared with TRBD2. V lost 3 bases, J lost 0 bases, and 4 bases stayed unmatched. Germline values: CDR1 SGDLS, CDR2 YYNGEE. The CDR3 is made up of 16 amino acids. The DNA of the CDR3 is TGTGCCAGCAGCGCAACTAGCGGACCGAACACCGGGGAGCTGTTTTTT. It codes for CASSATSGPNTGELFF. The variable domain in full, with the rest retrieved from reference TRBV9 and TRBJ2-2, is DSGVTQTPKHLITATGQRVTLRCSPRSGDLSVYWYQQSLDQGLQFLIQYYNGEERAKGNILERFSAQQFPDLHSELNLSSLELGDSALYFCASSATSGPNTGELFFGEGSRLTVL.

The chain links TRBV19 to TRBJ2-6; 7 nucleotides align to TRBD1. Looked up from germline, CDR1 is LNHDA and CDR2 is SQIVND (reference sequence). The CDR3 spans 15 residues. Trimming cost V 7 bases and J 2 bases; bases outside gene matches: 5. DNA of the CDR3: TGTGCCAGTAAGAGACAGGGTGCTGGGGCCAACGTCCTGACTTTC. Translated: CASKRQGAGANVLTF.

This rearrangement joins TRBV10-3 to TRBJ2-7, with D perhaps matching TRBD2 (5 bases). This CDR3 has 12 amino acids. V was pared by 8 bases and J by 0 bases, with 8 bases between. Per germline, CDR1 ENHRY and CDR2 SYGVKD. DNA for the CDR3: TGTGCCATCGGGGAGAGCTCCTACGAGCAGTACTTC. Translated: CAIGESSYEQYF.

This clonotype came up a few times. The chain has TRBV5-1 and TRBJ2-1; 11 bases agree with TRBD2. The CDR3 runs 17 residues. CDR1 SGHRS and CDR2 YFSETQ come from the germline V gene. V lost 3 bases to trimming and J lost 4 bases; unmatched junction nucleotides: 9. CDR3 sequence reads: CASSSTGVAGGYNEQFF. The CDR3 DNA follows: TGCGCCAGCAGCTCCACTGGGGTAGCGGGAGGGTACAATGAGCAGTTCTTC.

This sequence joins TRBV18 and TRBJ2-7, with TRBD2 identical over 9 bases. Germline CDR1 KGHSH, CDR2 LQKENI. V shed 6 bases and J 1 base; nucleotides not matched to a gene: 7. The CDR3 is 15 residues long. Here the CDR3 reads CASSPPSGNSYEQYF. For the CDR3, the DNA is TGTGCCAGCTCTCCCCCTAGCGGGAATTCCTACGAGCAGTACTTC.

A few counts support this clonotype. V and J are TRBV7-9 and TRBJ2-1, with 7 bases lining up with TRBD1. Per germline, CDR1 SEHNR and CDR2 FQNEAQ (reference sequence). This CDR3 spans 16 amino acids. V was pared by 0 bases and J by 2 bases, with 4 bases of the junction left unmatched. The CDR3 reads CASSLARGPTYNEQFF. In DNA form, the CDR3 reads TGTGCCAGCAGCTTAGCTAGGGGGCCCACCTACAATGAGCAGTTCTTC.